These 11 T cell receptor beta chains were sequenced from one sample in a study of neurological immune-mediated disorders. TCRdb re-called the 5' RACE reads through MiXCR, storing one row per CDR3 protein. Here the sample spans tens of thousands of distinct CDR3 sequences, roughly 14% being singletons. Sample time point: longitudinal time-point 3. Sequencing used PBMCs. The source of these receptors is a man aged 25-40 years in good health.

This clonotype was recorded at least ten times. Since the CDR3 does not end with the conserved phenylalanine or tryptophan, this likely comes from a read error. This sequence joins TRBV15 and TRBJ2-4; TRBD2 is a possible D gene (5 bases). CDR3 length: 17 residues. The germline CDR1 and CDR2 sequences are LNHNV and YYDKDF (reference sequence). Trimming removed 5 bases at V and 6 bases at J, with 23 bases between. The CDR3 sequence: CATSGPRILNAGNIQYV. In nucleotides, the CDR3 is TGTGCCACCAGCGGACCACGCATATTAAATGCGGGAAACATTCAGTACGTC.

This clonotype has a count of ten or more. This chain connects TRBV5-1 to TRBJ2-2, with D tentatively TRBD1 (7 bases). V dropped 4 bases and J dropped 2 bases, with 15 bases sitting between them. From germline, CDR1 is SGHRS and CDR2 YFSETQ. The CDR3 runs to 16 residues. For the CDR3, the DNA is TGCGCCAGCAGCATACCAGGGGGGATTAACACCGGGGAGCTGTTTTTT. This codes for CASSIPGGINTGELFF.

In this sample, this clonotype turned up many times. The chain couples TRBV20-1 to TRBJ2-1; 9 bases fit TRBD2. J gave up 5 bases and V 6 bases, and 8 bases lay outside the gene matches. Germline lookup yields CDR1 DFQATT and CDR2 SNEGSKA (reference sequence). The CDR3 has 14 amino acids. Here the CDR3 reads CSAVAGVPNNEQFF. CDR3 in DNA: TGCAGTGCCGTAGCGGGAGTCCCCAACAATGAGCAGTTCTTC.

Only a few counts were recorded for this clonotype. The chain couples TRBV5-1 to TRBJ2-2; 13 bases line up with TRBD2. The V gene's germline CDR1 is SGHRS and CDR2 YFSETQ. The CDR3 has 16 amino acids. With 2 bases clipped from V and 7 bases from J, the junction kept 5 bases outside the gene matches. The CDR3 DNA sequence: TGCGCCAGCAGCTTAGGACTAGCGGGAGTTGACGGGGAGCTGTTTTTT. Its translation: CASSLGLAGVDGELFF.

This clonotype showed up many times. The chain combines TRBV7-8 with TRBJ2-1, with a possible D match to TRBD2 (6 bases). Trimming took off 1 base at V and 0 bases at J, with 13 bases between the two ends. CDR1 and CDR2 from the germline V gene are SGHVS and FQNEAQ. This CDR3 comprises 17 residues. The CDR3 reads CASSLEISGSSYNEQFF. In nucleotides, the CDR3 is TGTGCCAGCAGCTTAGAAATTAGCGGAAGCTCCTACAATGAGCAGTTCTTC. The whole variable domain, remainder taken from reference TRBV7-8 and TRBJ2-1, is GAGVSQSPRYKVAKRGQDVALRCDPISGHVSLFWYQQALGQGPEFLTYFQNEAQLDKSGLPSDRFFAERPEGSVSTLKIQRTQQEDSAVYLCASSLEISGSSYNEQFFGPGTRLTVL.

Ten or more counts support this clonotype. The gene calls are TRBV5-6 and TRBJ1-4; TRBD1 matches at 7 bases. Germline-derived CDR1 and CDR2 are SGHDT and YYEEEE. Trimming took 4 bases from V and 0 from J; bases not matched to a gene: 9. The CDR3 is made up of 17 amino acids. The CDR3 coding sequence is TGTGCCAGCAGCATCAACAGGGGAATTGCAACTAATGAAAAACTGTTTTTT. Its translation: CASSINRGIATNEKLFF.

This clonotype was seen many times. The chain recombines TRBV28 with TRBJ2-5, with 7 bases aligning to TRBD2. Per germline, CDR1 MDHEN and CDR2 SYDVKM. Losses at the gene ends were 8 bases for V and 5 bases for J; bases not matched to a gene: 8. This CDR3 region has 13 residues. CDR3: CASGGEGRETQYF. The DNA for the CDR3 is TGTGCCAGCGGCGGGGAGGGCCGGGAGACCCAGTACTTC. The full variable domain, rest sourced from reference TRBV28 and TRBJ2-5, is DVKVTQSSRYLVKRTGEKVFLECVQDMDHENMFWYRQDPGLGLRLIYFSYDVKMKEKGDIPEGYSVSREKKERFSLILESASTNQTSMYLCASGGEGRETQYFGPGTRLLVL.

In its sample, this clonotype was seen many times. The V and J genes are TRBV5-1 and TRBJ2-5; D is unresolved. CDR1 and CDR2 (germline): SGHRS, YFSETQ. V gave up 3 bases and J gave up 2 bases, with 2 bases separating them. This CDR3 is 11 amino acids long. The CDR3, as DNA: TGCGCCAGCAGCTATCAAGAGACCCAGTACTTC. Encoded protein: CASSYQETQYF.

The chain combines TRBV28 with TRBJ2-2, with TRBD2 as a possible D gene (5 bases). With 2 bases removed from V and 4 bases from J, the gap between germline ends came to 8 bases. The V gene's germline CDR1 is MDHEN and CDR2 SYDVKM. This CDR3 spans 14 amino acids. CDR3 amino acids: CASSLDYPTGELFF. CDR3 DNA: TGTGCCAGCAGTTTAGACTACCCCACCGGGGAGCTGTTTTTT.

This clonotype was picked up many times. The CDR3 sequence is CASSPEVALGAGELFF. CDR3 nucleotides: TGTGCCAGCAGTCCCGAAGTTGCGTTGGGGGCCGGGGAGCTGTTTTTT. The V gene is TRBV28, the J gene TRBJ2-2; D is tentatively TRBD1 or TRBD2 (5 bases each). Germline V gene data show CDR1 as MDHEN and CDR2 as SYDVKM. CDR3 length: 16 amino acids. Trimming shortened V by 5 bases and J by 6 bases, and 19 bases separated the two germline ends. The variable domain in full, completed from reference TRBV28 and TRBJ2-2, reads DVKVTQSSRYLVKRTGEKVFLECVQDMDHENMFWYRQDPGLGLRLIYFSYDVKMKEKGDIPEGYSVSREKKERFSLILESASTNQTSMYLCASSPEVALGAGELFFGEGSRLTVL.

At least ten counts were recorded for this clonotype. This chain joins TRBV7-8 and TRBJ1-1; D ambiguous. The CDR3 runs to 13 residues. In germline, CDR1 is SGHVS, CDR2 FQNEAQ. Trimming cost V 6 bases and J 4 bases, with 12 bases left between them. CDR3 sequence (DNA): TGTGCCAGCAGTGGGCAGACGAGCACTGAAGCTTTCTTT. Its protein product is CASSGQTSTEAFF.